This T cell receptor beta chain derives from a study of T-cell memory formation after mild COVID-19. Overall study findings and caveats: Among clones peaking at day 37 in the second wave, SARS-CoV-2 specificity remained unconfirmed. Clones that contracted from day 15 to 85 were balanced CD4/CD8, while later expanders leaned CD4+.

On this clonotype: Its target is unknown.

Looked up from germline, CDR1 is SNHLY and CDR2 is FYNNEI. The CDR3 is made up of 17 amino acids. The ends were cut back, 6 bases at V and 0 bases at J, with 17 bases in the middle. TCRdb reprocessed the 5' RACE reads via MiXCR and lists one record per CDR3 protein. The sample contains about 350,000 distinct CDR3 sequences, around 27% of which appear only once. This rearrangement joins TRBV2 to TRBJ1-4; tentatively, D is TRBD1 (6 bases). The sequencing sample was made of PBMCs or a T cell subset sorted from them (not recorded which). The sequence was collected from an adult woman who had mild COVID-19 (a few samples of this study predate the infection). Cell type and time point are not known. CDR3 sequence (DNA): TGTGCCAGCAGGGTAACAGGGAAGGGTTCAACTAATGAAAAACTGTTTTTT. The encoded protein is CASRVTGKGSTNEKLFF.